This T cell receptor beta chain is from a study of siplizumab effects on memory and regulatory T cells. The CDR3 spans 15 residues. Germline lookup yields CDR1 MRHNA and CDR2 SNTAGT. V lost 1 base and J 6 bases, leaving 16 bases between the germline ends. Comment on this clone: Its antigen is still unknown.

Study outcomes and limitations: Most alloreactive clones went unmapped to unstimulated subsets; only a minor fraction mapped. Unstimulated naive T cells seemed to show more diversity than memory cells did, and they also seemed to be among the major contributors to the alloresponse.

Some 100,000 TCR templates per sample were assayed. Libraries were prepared by immunoSEQ multiplex PCR; TCRdb keeps only in-frame clonotypes and omits some of them. The data show under 100,000 clones, roughly 87% seen once. Sequences were obtained from Tregs sorted from blood. J is TRBJ2-7 and V is TRBV6-4; D remains ambiguous. The origin of this receptor is a human donor in good health. CDR3 protein: CASSDYRSQTLEQYF. CDR3 DNA: TGTGCCAGCAGTGACTACCGGTCTCAGACCCTCGAGCAGTACTTC.